The TCR beta chain under discussion was sequenced for a study of T cells in Graves' hyperthyroidism and ophthalmopathy. Study conclusions and caveats: Most thyroid-expanded clonotypes above 0.001 were also found in blood.

Patients were excluded because of uncontrolled infection, other autoimmune disease, pregnancy or lactation. The source material, RNA transcripts, was used to amplify TCR beta CDR3 regions. Carried out on the TCR CDR3, a first-round RT-PCR used the HTBI primer set. TCRdb itself ran the multiplex PCR reads through MiXCR, one entry per CDR3 protein. This table holds about 380,000 distinct CDR3 sequences, about 18% found once. This clonotype was picked up a small number of times. Antigen specificity is unknown. V shed 3 bases, J shed 5 bases, and the junction held 8 bases outside the gene matches. In germline, CDR1 is DFQATT, CDR2 SNEGSKA (reference sequence). The CDR3 runs 15 residues.

The source of this sequence is a man aged 18 to 30 with Graves' ophthalmopathy. The J gene is TRBJ2-5, the V gene TRBV20-1, with TRBD1 matching over 11 bases. The material sequenced was blood. In nucleotides, the CDR3 is TGCAGTGCTAGGGAGGACAGGGGGCCTTTCGAGACCCAGTACTTC. As protein: CSAREDRGPFETQYF.